This is a list of T cell receptor beta chains from one sample in a study of cytotoxic CD8 clonotypes in ibrutinib-treated CLL. Clones were read by immunoSEQ multiplex PCR, and TCRdb kept only the in-frame ones, dropping some. The data contain about 60,000 clones, roughly three fifths of them seen just once; the ten biggest clones take up about a fifth. The sample here was PBMCs, taken after 24 months of ibrutinib treatment. These receptors all stem from a human donor with chronic lymphocytic leukemia. Both conserved end residues are part of each CDR3. A D gene is named only where the DNA matches it firmly. Rows give clone size only sometimes, using once, few, many, or a class for an expanded clone.

>TRBJ1-5|TRBV10-3|TRBD1|many
CAIRGQFNQPQHF
TGTGCCATCAGGGGACAGTTCAATCAGCCCCAGCATTTT
>TRBJ1-1|TRBV11-2|TRBD1|-
CASSWPGGTEAFF
TGTGCCAGCAGCTGGCCAGGGGGGACCGAAGCTTTCTTT
>TRBJ2-1|TRBV27|TRBD2|-
CASSLRSTSGGYNEQFF
TGTGCCAGCAGTTTACGATCTACTAGCGGGGGGTACAATGAGCAGTTCTTC
>TRBJ2-1|TRBV2|TRBD1|-
CASTRQGTEQFF
TGTGCCAGCACGAGACAGGGCACTGAGCAGTTCTTC
>TRBJ2-7|TRBV2|-|few
CASSETGPYEQYF
TGTGCCAGCAGTGAAACAGGGCCCTACGAGCAGTACTTC
>TRBJ2-3|TRBV15|TRBD2|-
CATSRSGVLDTQYF
TGTGCCACCAGCAGGAGCGGGGTCCTAGATACGCAGTATTTT
>TRBJ2-2|TRBV7-2|TRBD1|few
CASSSLTGGTGGPGELFF
TGTGCCAGCAGCTCCCTGACGGGGGGGACAGGGGGCCCCGGGGAGCTGTTTTTT
>TRBJ1-5|TRBV6-5|-|-
CAIGQQGDNQPQHF
TGTGCCATCGGACAACAGGGAGACAATCAGCCCCAGCATTTT
>TRBJ1-5|TRBV29-1|TRBD1|once
CSARTGDQPQHF
TGCAGCGCCCGGACAGGGGATCAGCCCCAGCATTTT
>TRBJ1-1|TRBV28|TRBD1|-
CASSLLQGAVFF
TGTGCCAGCAGTTTACTACAGGGGGCGGTTTTCTTT
>TRBJ2-7|TRBV6-5|-|once
CASSYGSKQYF
TGTGCCAGCAGTTACGGCAGCAAGCAGTACTTC
>TRBJ1-4|TRBV19|-|-
CASSIVGHEKLFF
TGTGCCAGTAGTATAGTGGGGCATGAAAAACTGTTTTTT
>TRBJ2-3|TRBV5-4|-|-
CASSSLVGRNTQYF
TGTGCCAGCAGCTCCTTAGTAGGGCGAAATACGCAGTATTTT
>TRBJ1-5|TRBV28|TRBD1|few
CASTRPGTGGQPQHF
TGTGCCAGCACCCGACCAGGGACAGGCGGTCAGCCCCAGCATTTT
>TRBJ2-5|TRBV5-8|TRBD2|-
CASSLAGGRETQYF
TGTGCCAGCAGCTTAGCGGGGGGCCGTGAGACCCAGTACTTC
>TRBJ2-1|TRBV5-4|-|-
CASSLRSVIHEQFF
TGTGCCAGCAGCTTAAGGTCGGTAATTCATGAGCAGTTCTTC
>TRBJ2-7|TRBV27|-|-
CASSPGSSYEQYF
TGTGCCAGCAGTCCAGGGAGCTCCTACGAGCAGTACTTC
>TRBJ2-2|TRBV2|-|once
CASSEARVVGELFF
TGTGCCAGCAGTGAAGCGAGAGTGGTCGGGGAGCTGTTTTTT
>TRBJ2-3|TRBV9|TRBD2|once
CASSVAAGGPTDTQYF
TGTGCCAGCAGCGTAGCAGCGGGAGGTCCCACAGATACGCAGTATTTT
>TRBJ2-7|TRBV29-1|-|-
CSVTGITYEQYF
TGCAGCGTAACAGGGATTACCTACGAGCAGTACTTC
>TRBJ2-3|TRBV5-1|TRBD2|-
CASSLGLAGVTQYF
TGCGCCAGCAGCTTGGGACTAGCGGGAGTTACGCAGTATTTT
>TRBJ2-1|TRBV4-2|TRBD2|once
CASSQDGGGNSNNEQFF
TGTGCCAGCAGCCAAGACGGGGGGGGGAACTCTAACAATGAGCAGTTCTTC
>TRBJ2-5|TRBV15|-|-
CATSRDYVDIQQETQYF
TGTGCCACCAGCAGAGATTATGTGGACATACAACAAGAGACCCAGTACTTC
>TRBJ2-3|TRBV4-1|TRBD2|-
CASSQGGLAGGSSTDTQYF
TGCGCCAGCAGCCAGGGAGGACTAGCGGGGGGATCTAGCACAGATACGCAGTATTTT
>TRBJ1-6|TRBV5-6|-|-
CASSSPFRSSPLHF
TGTGCCAGCAGCTCCCCCTTTCGTAGTTCACCCCTCCACTTT
>TRBJ1-2|TRBV12-5|TRBD1|-
CASGSTPTGGQYGYTF
TGTGCTAGTGGTTCAACTCCGACAGGGGGTCAATATGGCTACACCTTC
>TRBJ2-7|TRBV5-1|TRBD2|few
CASRPRWATSGMGEQYF
TGCGCCAGCAGGCCGAGGTGGGCGACTAGCGGGATGGGTGAGCAGTACTTC
>TRBJ2-5|TRBV5-1|-|-
CASSLVGQGRGETQYF
TGCGCCAGCAGCTTGGTTGGCCAGGGGAGGGGTGAGACCCAGTACTTC
>TRBJ1-6|TRBV5-8|-|-
CASSPNSPLHF
TGTGCCAGCAGCCCCAATTCACCCCTCCACTTT
>TRBJ1-1|TRBV7-9|-|-
CASREGGNTEAFF
TGTGCCAGCAGGGAGGGAGGGAACACTGAAGCTTTCTTT